Detailed here is one T cell receptor beta chain. The antigen this receptor binds is unknown. No base quality information exists; no much larger clone differs at one position. Reading from cysteine to phenylalanine, the CDR3 counts 20 amino acids. Only CDR3 DNA is held: 60 bases, read in frame from base 1. Trimmed from V: 8 bases; trimmed from J: 1 base; junction bases lacking a gene match: 15. According to the germline V gene, CDR1 reads SGHTA and CDR2 reads FQGNSA. The sample originates from a study of blood T cells in healthy people across ages (dated by TCRdb to between 2015 and 2017). About the investigation overall: Template switching captured roughly one uniquely barcoded TCR beta cDNA molecule per two T cells in model experiments. To track age-related changes in TCR beta repertoire diversity, the study relied on deep sequencing normalized with unique cDNA molecular identifiers. Four age groups were formed from the donors: young (average about 17 years), middle-aged (approximately 39), aged (62) and long-lived (less than 85). To avoid experimental bias, donors of different ages were distributed randomly across sequencing lanes. The study analyzed two additional independent replicas of 1 million unique cDNA reads from the same blood draw for two donors, one aged 18 to 29 and one aged 80 or older.

Donors were about 36 systemically healthy Caucasian individuals from Russia aged roughly 6 to 90 years. Roughly 9 milliliters of peripheral blood were drawn from each donor into EDTA-treated Vacutainer tubes. Ficoll-Paque density-gradient centrifugation was used to isolate PBMCs, with at least 6.5 million obtained per sample. Trizol reagent was used to extract total RNA from PBMCs, with at least 5 micrograms per sample. For every donor, flow cytometry on a PBMC aliquot measured the percentage of naive CD45RAhigh/CD27high T cells. Library creation used 5' RACE. Instrument used: Illumina HiSeq 2500. A second about 7 to 11 cycle PCR used a sample-barcoded 5' primer and a J-beta primer mix. Each TCR beta cDNA molecule received a unique molecular identifier from a template-switch 5' adaptor carrying 12 random nucleotides. At least 3 million CDR3-containing paired-end reads were obtained from each sample. First-strand cDNA synthesis was performed from all RNA using the Mint cDNA synthesis kit, with priming by a TRBC-specific oligonucleotide. All cDNA was treated with uracil-DNA glycosylase and then went through a first 18-cycle PCR with the universal primers M1SS and BC2_uni_R. The source study handled its data this way. For normalization, 1 million high-quality reads, each with a distinct molecular identifier, were randomly selected from each sample. Reads with shared molecular identifiers were discarded instead of being binned into consensus sequences. MiTCR, set to a Q25 quality threshold and the strictest error-elimination algorithm, was used for CDR3 identification, clonotype clustering and error correction. A nonparametric unseen species model using Euler transformation provided a lower-bound estimate of total TCR beta diversity. TCRdb handled the public reads itself, with Q25 trimming in fastp and clone calling in MiXCR, and kept productive beta chains. Under each unique CDR3 protein, matching rows form one entry showing the most common genes and DNA. TCRdb's processing, not the study's, gives the V and J calls here. The sample includes hundreds of thousands of distinct CDR3 sequences, with 58% observed a single time. In total, the top ten clones hold 30% to 45% of the sample.

Beyond this particular receptor, the publication reports: The long-lived group showed more naive CD4+ T cells, fewer expanded clones and increased TCR diversity than the aged group, suggesting age selection. Because the CMV infection status of the donors was unknown, age-related changes in expanded clonotypes may potentially have been confounded. The percentage of naive T cells measured by flow cytometry correlated strongly with observed TCR beta diversity. Conclusive comparison of naive and antigen-experienced compartments was prevented by the profiling of bulk unsorted PBMCs. Estimates of total diversity from one million sequenced T cells were regarded as lower bounds and underestimates. As age increased, observed TCR beta diversity per million T cells dropped in a roughly linear way, and a significant reduction was already evident by age about 40.

Sequencing used blood. The receptor comes from a man aged 55 to 70 in good health. This sequence uses TRBV7-2 and TRBJ2-1, and TRBD2 matches 15 of the central bases. The DNA sequence is TGTGCCAGCGGCCCCACACCGGGACTAGCGGGGGGAGGATCCTACAATGAGCAGTTCTTC. This encodes CASGPTPGLAGGGSYNEQFF.